Here is one T cell receptor beta chain with its context. No antigen is known for it. These data come from a study of a mutant IDH1 vaccine in newly diagnosed glioma. The overall study: Patients, over weeks 1, 3, 5, 7, 11, 15, 19 and 23, received a total of eight vaccinations. Following radiotherapy alone, or alongside temozolomide cycles, vaccination was started after an interval of 4-6 weeks.

Here immunoSEQ multiplex PCR was the method, and the copy in TCRdb shows in-frame clones only, minus some. The sample consists of 35,000 to 45,000 clones, 75% to 85% of them appearing once. The germline V gene encodes CDR1 LGHNA and CDR2 YNFKEQ. Trimming took 7 bases from V and 7 from J; bases not matched to a gene: 6. The CDR3 is 12 amino acids. Time point here: week 11, during vaccination. The investigators gave 300 ug of mutant IDH1 20-mer peptide in each vaccine dose, together with topical imiquimod. Diagnosis in the donors showed new WHO grade 3 or 4 astrocytomas that were IDH1-mutant and ATRX-lost. Findings and limits, study-wide: Apparently unrelated to pseudoprogression were changes in the top peripheral T cell clonotypes.

Sequenced here: peripheral blood mononuclear cells (PBMCs), sampled from a glioma patient whose treatment included an IDH1 peptide vaccine. This TCR was recovered from a woman in her 30s with glioma. Some clones in this sample may be carry-over from other donors' samples. This sequence joins TRBV4-2 and TRBJ1-2; 7 bases line up with TRBD1. The CDR3: CASTEGAAGYTF. The CDR3 region has the DNA TGTGCCAGCACCGAGGGGGCGGCTGGCTACACCTTC.